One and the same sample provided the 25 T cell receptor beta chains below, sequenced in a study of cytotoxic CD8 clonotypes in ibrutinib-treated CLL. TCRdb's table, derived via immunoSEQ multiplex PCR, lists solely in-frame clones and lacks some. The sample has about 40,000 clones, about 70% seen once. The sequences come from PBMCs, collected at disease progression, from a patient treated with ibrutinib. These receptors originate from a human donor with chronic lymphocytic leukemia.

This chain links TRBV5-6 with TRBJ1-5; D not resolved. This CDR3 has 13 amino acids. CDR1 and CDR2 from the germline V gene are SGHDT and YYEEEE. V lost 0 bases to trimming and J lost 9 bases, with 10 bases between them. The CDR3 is CASSLDGRSPQHF. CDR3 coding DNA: TGTGCCAGCAGCTTGGACGGGAGGTCGCCCCAGCATTTT.

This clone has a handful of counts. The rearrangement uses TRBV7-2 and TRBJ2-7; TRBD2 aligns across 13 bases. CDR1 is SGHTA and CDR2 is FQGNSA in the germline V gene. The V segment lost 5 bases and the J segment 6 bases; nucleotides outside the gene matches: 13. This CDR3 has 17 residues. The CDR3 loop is CASSPDRAGLAGLEQYF. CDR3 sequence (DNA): TGTGCCAGCAGCCCGGACAGGGCGGGACTAGCGGGGCTCGAGCAGTACTTC.

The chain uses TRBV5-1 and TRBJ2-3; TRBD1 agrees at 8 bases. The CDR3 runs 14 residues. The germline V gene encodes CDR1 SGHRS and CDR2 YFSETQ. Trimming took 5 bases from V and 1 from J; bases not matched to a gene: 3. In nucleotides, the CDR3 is TGCGCCAGCAGTCCGGGACAGGGCACAGATACGCAGTATTTT. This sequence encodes CASSPGQGTDTQYF.

DNA of the CDR3: TGTGCCAGCAGCCTAACTAGCGCCCAAGAGACCCAGTACTTC. Residues: CASSLTSAQETQYF. The genes are TRBV7-8 and TRBJ2-5, with 7 bases that match TRBD2. With 5 bases clipped from V and 1 base from J, the junction kept 4 bases outside the gene matches. The CDR3 spans 14 residues. Germline V gene data show CDR1 as SGHVS and CDR2 as FQNEAQ.

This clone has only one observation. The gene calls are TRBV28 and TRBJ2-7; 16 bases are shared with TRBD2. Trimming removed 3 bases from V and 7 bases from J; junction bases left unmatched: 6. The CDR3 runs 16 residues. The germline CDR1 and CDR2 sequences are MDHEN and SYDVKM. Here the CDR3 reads CASSLGLAGGPGEQYF. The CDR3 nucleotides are TGTGCCAGCAGTTTGGGACTAGCGGGAGGGCCCGGGGAGCAGTACTTC. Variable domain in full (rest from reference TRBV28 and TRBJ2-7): DVKVTQSSRYLVKRTGEKVFLECVQDMDHENMFWYRQDPGLGLRLIYFSYDVKMKEKGDIPEGYSVSREKKERFSLILESASTNQTSMYLCASSLGLAGGPGEQYFGPGTRLTVT.

The CDR3 region is CASSITSGTADTQYF. In DNA form, the CDR3 reads TGCGCCAGCAGCATAACTAGCGGGACGGCAGATACGCAGTATTTT. The gene calls are TRBV5-1 and TRBJ2-3; 10 bases agree with TRBD2. Germline V gene sequence: CDR1 SGHRS, CDR2 YFSETQ. CDR3 length: 15 amino acids. With 4 bases clipped from V and 4 bases from J, the junction kept 6 bases outside the gene matches.

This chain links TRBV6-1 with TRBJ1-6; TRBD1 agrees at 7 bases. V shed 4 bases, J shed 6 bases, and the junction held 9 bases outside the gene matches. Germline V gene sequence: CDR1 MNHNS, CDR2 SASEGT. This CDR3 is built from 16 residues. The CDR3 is CASSASTGAANSPLHF. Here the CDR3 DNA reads TGTGCCAGCAGTGCCTCCACAGGGGCCGCTAATTCACCCCTCCACTTT.

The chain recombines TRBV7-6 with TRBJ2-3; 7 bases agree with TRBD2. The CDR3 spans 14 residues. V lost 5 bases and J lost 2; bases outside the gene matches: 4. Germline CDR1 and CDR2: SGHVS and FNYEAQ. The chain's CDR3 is CASSPSGITDTQYF. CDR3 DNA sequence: TGTGCCAGCAGCCCTAGCGGAATCACAGATACGCAGTATTTT.

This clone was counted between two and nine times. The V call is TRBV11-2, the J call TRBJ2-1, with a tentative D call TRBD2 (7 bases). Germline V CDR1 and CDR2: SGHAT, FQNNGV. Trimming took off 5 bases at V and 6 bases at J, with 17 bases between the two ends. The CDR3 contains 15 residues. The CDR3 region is CASSPGGGGGNEQFF. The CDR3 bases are TGTGCCAGCAGCCCTGGCGGGGGCGGGGGCAATGAGCAGTTCTTC.

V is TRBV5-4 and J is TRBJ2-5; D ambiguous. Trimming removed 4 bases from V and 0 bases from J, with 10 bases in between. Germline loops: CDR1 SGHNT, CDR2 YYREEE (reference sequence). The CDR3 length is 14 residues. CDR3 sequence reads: CASSPTQYQETQYF. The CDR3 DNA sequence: TGTGCCAGCAGCCCGACTCAGTACCAAGAGACCCAGTACTTC.

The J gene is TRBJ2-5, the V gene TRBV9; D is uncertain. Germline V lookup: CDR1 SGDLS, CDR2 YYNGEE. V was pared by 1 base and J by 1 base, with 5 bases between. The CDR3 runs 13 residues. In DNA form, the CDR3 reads TGTGCCAGCAGCGTAAGCAGCCAAGAGACCCAGTACTTC. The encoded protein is CASSVSSQETQYF. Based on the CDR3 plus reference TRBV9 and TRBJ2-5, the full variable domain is DSGVTQTPKHLITATGQRVTLRCSPRSGDLSVYWYQQSLDQGLQFLIQYYNGEERAKGNILERFSAQQFPDLHSELNLSSLELGDSALYFCASSVSSQETQYFGPGTRLLVL.

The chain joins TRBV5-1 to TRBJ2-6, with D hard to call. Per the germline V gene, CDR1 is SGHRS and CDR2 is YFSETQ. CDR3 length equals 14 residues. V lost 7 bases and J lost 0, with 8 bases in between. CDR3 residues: CASSDTSGANVLTF. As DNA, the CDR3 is TGCGCCAGCTCGGATACCTCTGGGGCCAACGTCCTGACTTTC.

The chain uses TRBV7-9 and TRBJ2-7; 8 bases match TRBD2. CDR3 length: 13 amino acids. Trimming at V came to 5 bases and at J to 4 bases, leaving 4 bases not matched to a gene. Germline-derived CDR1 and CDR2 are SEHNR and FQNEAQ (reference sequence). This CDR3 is CASSPSGSYEQYF. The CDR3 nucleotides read TGTGCCAGCAGCCCCAGCGGGAGTTACGAGCAGTACTTC.

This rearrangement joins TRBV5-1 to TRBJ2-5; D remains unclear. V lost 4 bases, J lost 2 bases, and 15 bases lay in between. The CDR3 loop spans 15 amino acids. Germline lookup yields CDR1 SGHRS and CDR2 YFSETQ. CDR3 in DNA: TGCGCCAGCAGCACCCTGGCGCAGTCTCAAGAGACCCAGTACTTC. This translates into CASSTLAQSQETQYF.

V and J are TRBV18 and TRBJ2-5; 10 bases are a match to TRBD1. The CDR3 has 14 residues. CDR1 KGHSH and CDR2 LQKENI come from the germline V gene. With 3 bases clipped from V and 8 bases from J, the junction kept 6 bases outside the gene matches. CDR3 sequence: CASSPGTGDRTQYF. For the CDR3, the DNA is TGTGCCAGCTCACCCGGGACAGGGGACCGTACCCAGTACTTC.

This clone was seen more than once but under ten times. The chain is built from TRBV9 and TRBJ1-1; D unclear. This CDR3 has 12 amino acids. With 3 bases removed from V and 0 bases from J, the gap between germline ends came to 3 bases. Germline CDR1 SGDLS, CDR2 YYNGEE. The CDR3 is CASSDLNTEAFF. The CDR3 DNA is TGTGCCAGCAGCGACCTGAACACTGAAGCTTTCTTT.

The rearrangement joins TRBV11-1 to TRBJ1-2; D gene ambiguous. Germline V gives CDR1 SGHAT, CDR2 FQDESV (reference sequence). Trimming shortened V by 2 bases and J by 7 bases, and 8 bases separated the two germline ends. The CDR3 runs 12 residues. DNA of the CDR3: TGTGCCAGCAGCTTACAAGGGTCTGGCTACACCTTC. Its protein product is CASSLQGSGYTF.

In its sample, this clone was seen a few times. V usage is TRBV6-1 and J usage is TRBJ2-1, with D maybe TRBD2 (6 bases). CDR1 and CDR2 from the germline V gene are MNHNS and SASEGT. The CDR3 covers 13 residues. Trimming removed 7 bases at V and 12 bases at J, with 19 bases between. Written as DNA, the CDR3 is TGTGCCAGCACCAGCGGAGGGACTCCTGGGCAGTTCTTC. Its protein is CASTSGGTPGQFF.

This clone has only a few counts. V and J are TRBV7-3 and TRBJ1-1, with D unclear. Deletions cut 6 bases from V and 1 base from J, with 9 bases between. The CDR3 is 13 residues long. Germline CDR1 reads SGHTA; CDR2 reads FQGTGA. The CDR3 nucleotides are TGTGCCAGCAGTCAGGAATCGAACACTGAAGCTTTCTTT. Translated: CASSQESNTEAFF.

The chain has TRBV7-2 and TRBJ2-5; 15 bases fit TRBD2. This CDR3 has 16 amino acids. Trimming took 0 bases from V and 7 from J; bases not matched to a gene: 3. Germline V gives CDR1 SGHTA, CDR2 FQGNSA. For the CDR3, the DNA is TGTGCCAGCAGCTTAGCGCGGACTAGCGGGAGGGTGACCCAGTACTTC. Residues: CASSLARTSGRVTQYF.

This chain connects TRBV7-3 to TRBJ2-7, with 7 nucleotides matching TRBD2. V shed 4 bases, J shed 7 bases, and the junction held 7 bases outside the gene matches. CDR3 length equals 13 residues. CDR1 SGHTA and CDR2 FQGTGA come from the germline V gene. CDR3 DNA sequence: TGTGCCAGCAGCTCCGGACCCGGGAGGGAGCAGTACTTC. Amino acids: CASSSGPGREQYF. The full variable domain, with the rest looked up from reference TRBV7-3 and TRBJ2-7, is GAGVSQTPSNKVTEKGKYVELRCDPISGHTALYWYRQSLGQGPEFLIYFQGTGAADDSGLPNDRFFAVRPEGSVSTLKIQRTERGDSAVYLCASSSGPGREQYFGPGTRLTVT.

Here the CDR3 DNA reads TGTGCCAGCAGCGAACGGGACAGTCCCTCTGGAAACACCATATATTTT. It specifies CASSERDSPSGNTIYF. The chain employs TRBV21-1 and TRBJ1-3; the D call in the table, TRBD1, was not verified against the DNA. TRBV21-1 is a listed pseudogene. The CDR3 spans 16 residues.

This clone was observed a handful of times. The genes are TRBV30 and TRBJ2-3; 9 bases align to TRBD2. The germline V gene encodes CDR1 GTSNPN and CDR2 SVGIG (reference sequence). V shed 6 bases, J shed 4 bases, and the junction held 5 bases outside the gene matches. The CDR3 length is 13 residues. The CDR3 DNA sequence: TGTGCCTGTAGCGGGAGTGGGGCAGATACGCAGTATTTT. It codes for CACSGSGADTQYF.

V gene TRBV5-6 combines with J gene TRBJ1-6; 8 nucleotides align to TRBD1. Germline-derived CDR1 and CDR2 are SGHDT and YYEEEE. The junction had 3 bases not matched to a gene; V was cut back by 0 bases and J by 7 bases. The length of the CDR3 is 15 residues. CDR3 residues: CASSLGTGYNSPLHF. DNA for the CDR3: TGTGCCAGCAGCTTGGGGACAGGGTACAATTCACCCCTCCACTTT.

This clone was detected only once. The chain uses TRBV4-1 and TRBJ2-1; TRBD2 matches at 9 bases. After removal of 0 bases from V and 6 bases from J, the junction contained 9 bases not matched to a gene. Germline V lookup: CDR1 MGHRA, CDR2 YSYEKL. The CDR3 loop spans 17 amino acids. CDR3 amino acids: CASSQDLGTSIFNEQFF. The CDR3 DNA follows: TGCGCCAGCAGCCAAGATCTAGGGACTAGCATCTTCAATGAGCAGTTCTTC.